This T cell receptor beta chain stems from a study of CD8 T cells in ankylosing spondylitis. Overall study findings and caveats: Seemingly distinctive of ankylosing spondylitis blood was a TCR beta motif formed by eight highly homologous variants.

V gave up 0 bases and J gave up 2 bases, with 13 bases separating them. The CDR3 is made up of 15 amino acids. Germline-derived CDR1 and CDR2 are SQVTM and ANQGSEA. TCRdb re-called the 5' RACE reads through MiXCR, storing one row per CDR3 protein. This repertoire shows a few hundred thousand distinct CDR3 sequences, 20% to 25% found once; its top ten account for less than 15%. Comment on this clonotype: Antigen unknown. The conserved phenylalanine or tryptophan is not found at the CDR3 terminus, so this likely reflects a read error.

The sequenced sample consisted of blood, either unsorted or a sorted T cell fraction (not recorded which). This rearrangement joins TRBV29-1 to TRBJ1-2; D call uncertain. The receptor's source is a male donor with ankylosing spondylitis or in good health (not recorded which). This chain's CDR3 is CSVEDPQVPNYGYTL. The CDR3 DNA reads as TGCAGCGTTGAAGATCCCCAGGTCCCAAACTATGGCTACACCCTC.